One sample yielded the 28 T cell receptor beta chains listed below, sequenced in a study of human T cells and chemical hapten exposure (dated by TCRdb to about 2021). Explained via the paper, the time point label denotes: patch test 2, 6 weeks after DPC sensitization. The sample's treatment or condition label is to be understood as: therapeutic diphenylcyclopropenone sensitization with weekly scalp DPC. Receptors were amplified or captured by RACE. The instrument was a NextSeq 500. TCRdb reran the public reads through fastp at Q25 and MiXCR, keeping productive beta chains. CDR3 protein sequences are deduplicated, and each keeps its most common genes and DNA. Within this sample are 65,000 to 90,000 distinct CDR3 sequences, with around 6.7% of them counted one time only. The leading ten clones occupy 1.3% of the sample. The specimen comprised whole blood, sampled in connection with sensitization to the hapten diphenylcyclopropenone (DPC). All receptors derive from a woman in her 30s with alopecia areata. Some clones in this sample may be carry-over from other donors' samples.

The table lists this clonotype with many counts. The V and J genes are TRBV20-1 and TRBJ1-5; D remains unclear. The ends were cut back, 1 base at V and 4 bases at J, with 8 bases in the middle. The CDR3 is 13 residues long. CDR1 is DFQATT, CDR2 SNEGSKA, per germline (reference sequence). The CDR3 DNA is TGCAGTGCTAGAGGGAGCGGGAATCAGCCCCAGCATTTT. It yields the protein CSARGSGNQPQHF.

This clonotype has ten or more counts. The chain is built from TRBV7-2 and TRBJ1-5; D not certain. The germline CDR1 and CDR2 sequences are SGHTA and FQGNSA. Trimming stripped 1 base from V and 4 bases from J, with 11 bases between. This CDR3 contains 15 residues. The CDR3 reads CASSLENGLNQPQHF. DNA for the CDR3: TGTGCCAGCAGCTTAGAAAACGGCCTTAATCAGCCCCAGCATTTT.

Many counts were recorded for this clonotype. The J gene is TRBJ1-3, the V gene TRBV5-1, with no clear D. From germline, CDR1 is SGHRS and CDR2 YFSETQ. V was trimmed by 4 bases and J by 0 bases, leaving 14 bases between them. The CDR3 is made up of 16 amino acids. The CDR3 DNA sequence: TGCGCCAGCAGCAAGACTTCCCTGAGCTCTGGAAACACCATATATTTT. Protein: CASSKTSLSSGNTIYF.

This clonotype was observed a handful of times. The chain couples TRBV2 to TRBJ1-5, with a tentative D call TRBD1 (5 bases). Germline-derived CDR1 and CDR2 are SNHLY and FYNNEI. Trimming pared 8 bases from V and 2 bases from J, leaving 13 bases between. The CDR3 has 14 amino acids. The CDR3 nucleotides are TGTGCCAGCGATACGGGGACGCGCAATCAGCCCCAGCATTTT. Its translation is CASDTGTRNQPQHF.

This clonotype was observed at least ten times. The CDR3 DNA is TGTGCCGTCGGACCTACCGGAGGAGAGACCCAGTACTTC. Its protein product is CAVGPTGGETQYF. V and J are TRBV24-1 and TRBJ2-5, with D tentatively TRBD2 (5 bases). The CDR3 runs to 13 residues. The germline V gene has CDR1 KGHDR and CDR2 SFDVKD. V lost 12 bases to trimming and J lost 4 bases, with 17 bases between them.

This clonotype came up a few times. J is TRBJ2-1 and V is TRBV11-3, with 8 bases identical to TRBD2. J lost 9 bases, V lost 4 bases, and 5 bases had no gene match. The CDR3 extends over 13 amino acids. The V gene's germline CDR1 is SGHNT and CDR2 YENEEA. CDR3 amino acids: CASSWAAGGEQFF. DNA of the CDR3: TGTGCCAGCAGCTGGGCGGCGGGGGGTGAGCAGTTCTTC.

This clonotype was seen repeatedly, ten times or more. The rearrangement uses TRBV3-1 and TRBJ1-1; D is unresolved. This CDR3 is built from 14 residues. In germline, CDR1 is LGHDT, CDR2 YNNKEL (reference sequence). V dropped 3 bases and J dropped 3 bases, with 11 bases sitting between them. The DNA of the CDR3 is TGTGCCAGCAGCCACGCGGGCGGGGACACTGAAGCTTTCTTT. Translated, it gives CASSHAGGDTEAFF.

The chain carries TRBV2 and TRBJ2-5; D is undetermined. Trimming removed 6 bases from V and 8 bases from J, with 19 bases in between. The CDR3 totals 14 residues. Germline CDR1 SNHLY, CDR2 FYNNEI. CDR3 in amino acids: CASRTERVRVTQYF. CDR3 bases: TGTGCCAGCAGGACGGAGCGAGTTCGTGTTACCCAGTACTTC.

This clonotype was seen ten or more times. The genes are TRBV20-1 and TRBJ1-1; 7 bases are shared with TRBD1. Germline V lookup: CDR1 DFQATT, CDR2 SNEGSKA (reference sequence). V gave up 5 bases and J gave up 7 bases; unmatched junction bases: 10. This CDR3 is 13 amino acids long. The CDR3 loop reads CSAPFSGTDEAFF. For the CDR3, the DNA is TGCAGTGCTCCATTCTCCGGGACAGATGAAGCTTTCTTT.

This clonotype has a handful of counts. The chain combines TRBV7-9 with TRBJ1-1; D may be TRBD1 (6 bases). Trimming took off 8 bases at V and 2 bases at J, with 12 bases between the two ends. The germline gives CDR1 SEHNR, CDR2 FQNEAQ (reference sequence). The CDR3 is made up of 13 amino acids. Here the CDR3 reads CASLVQGNTEAFF. CDR3 coding DNA: TGTGCCAGCCTTGTACAGGGAAACACTGAAGCTTTCTTT.

Ten or more counts support this clonotype. The rearrangement uses TRBV10-3 and TRBJ2-3, with 9 bases that match TRBD2. CDR1 is ENHRY and CDR2 is SYGVKD in the germline V gene. CDR3 length: 15 residues. Germline trimming cut 3 bases from V and 2 bases from J; bases unmatched to any gene: 3. The CDR3 region is CAISDWTSVTDTQYF. DNA of the CDR3: TGTGCCATCAGTGATTGGACTAGCGTCACAGATACGCAGTATTTT.

This clonotype was seen many times. The chain couples TRBV29-1 to TRBJ1-2; D unclear. Trimming pared 5 bases from V and 4 bases from J, leaving 14 bases between. Germline V gene data show CDR1 as SQVTM and CDR2 as ANQGSEA. The CDR3 extends over 13 amino acids. The CDR3 coding sequence is TGCAGCGTTCCCCGAGAGAGTTCCTATGGCTACACCTTC. Translation gives CSVPRESSYGYTF.

The chain carries TRBV12-3 or TRBV12-4 and TRBJ1-5; TRBD1 aligns across 9 bases. The CDR3 runs 13 residues. Unmatched junction bases numbered 3, after V lost 5 bases and J lost 7 bases. The CDR3: CASSTGGGQPQHF. In DNA, the CDR3 is TGTGCCAGCAGTACAGGGGGCGGACAGCCCCAGCATTTT.

This clonotype was seen many times. This chain links TRBV7-2 with TRBJ2-7, with 9 bases lining up with TRBD1. J lost 6 bases, V lost 4 bases, and 7 bases had no gene match. This CDR3 contains 14 residues. In germline, CDR1 is SGHTA, CDR2 FQGNSA. CDR3 protein: CASSSGTGSREQYF. The DNA of the CDR3 is TGTGCCAGCAGCTCCGGGACAGGGTCTCGCGAGCAGTACTTC.

This clonotype was seen a handful of times. V usage is TRBV11-2 and J usage is TRBJ2-7, with D possibly being TRBD1 (6 bases). Germline V gives CDR1 SGHAT, CDR2 FQNNGV. The CDR3 contains 12 residues. The V gene lost 4 bases and the J gene lost 6 bases, with 10 bases spanning the gap. CDR3 in amino acids: CASSSSGVEQYF. DNA of the CDR3: TGTGCCAGCAGCTCCTCAGGGGTCGAGCAGTACTTC.

In this sample, this clonotype turned up a few times. This chain joins TRBV27 and TRBJ2-7; 7 bases align to TRBD1. CDR3 length: 14 amino acids. Unmatched junction bases numbered 9, after V lost 9 bases and J lost 1 base. CDR1 and CDR2 (germline): MNHEY, SMNVEV (reference sequence). DNA for the CDR3: TGTGCCAGTAAAAGGGACAGAAGTTCCTACGAGCAGTACTTC. Amino acid sequence: CASKRDRSSYEQYF.

The chain employs TRBV20-1 and TRBJ2-7; 9 bases are a match to TRBD1. This CDR3 comprises 12 residues. V dropped 5 bases and J dropped 3; count of bases not matched to a gene: 2. CDR1 and CDR2 from the germline V gene are DFQATT and SNEGSKA (reference sequence). DNA of the CDR3: TGCAGTGCTCGGACAGGGGTCTACGAGCAGTACTTC. Its protein product is CSARTGVYEQYF.

This clonotype was recorded at least ten times. The genes are TRBV3-1 and TRBJ1-2; D unresolved. V dropped 3 bases and J dropped 2 bases, with 13 bases sitting between them. The CDR3 has 15 residues. Germline CDR1 LGHDT, CDR2 YNNKEL (reference sequence). CDR3 protein: CASSHRLDINYGYTF. In DNA form, the CDR3 reads TGTGCCAGCAGCCATCGGCTCGACATAAACTATGGCTACACCTTC.

The chain links TRBV3-1 to TRBJ1-2; D ambiguous. CDR1 and CDR2 from the germline V gene are LGHDT and YNNKEL (reference sequence). The V end lost 1 base, the J end lost 4 bases, and 4 bases lay between the germline ends. The CDR3 spans 12 residues. The CDR3 sequence: CASSQVTYGYTF. In DNA, the CDR3 is TGTGCCAGCAGCCAAGTTACCTATGGCTACACCTTC.

This clonotype was seen many times. V gene TRBV12-3 or TRBV12-4 combines with J gene TRBJ2-1, with 9 bases that match TRBD2. V lost 3 bases, J lost 6 bases, and 18 bases stayed unmatched. The CDR3 extends over 19 amino acids. The CDR3 sequence: CASSLFGLAGLAKTNEQFF. The CDR3, as DNA: TGTGCCAGCAGTTTGTTTGGGCTGGCGGGACTAGCAAAAACCAATGAGCAGTTCTTC.

This clonotype occurred a few times. The chain couples TRBV5-6 to TRBJ1-3; 7 nucleotides match TRBD1. The CDR3 has 18 residues. Germline V gene data show CDR1 as SGHDT and CDR2 as YYEEEE. The J segment lost 4 bases and the V segment lost 2 bases, leaving 15 bases of the junction unmatched. CDR3 nucleotides: TGTGCCAGCAGCTTAACGACAGGGTTTTTCGTGTTGGGAAACACCATATATTTT. Protein sequence: CASSLTTGFFVLGNTIYF.

This clonotype appeared many times. The rearrangement links TRBV15 to TRBJ1-2, with 9 bases that match TRBD1. The CDR3 contains 16 residues. V was pared by 0 bases and J by 6 bases, with 8 bases of the junction left unmatched. The germline gives CDR1 LNHNV, CDR2 YYDKDF (reference sequence). The CDR3 coding sequence is TGTGCCACCAGCAGAGATTTGTACGGGACAGGGCATGGCTACACCTTC. This translates into CATSRDLYGTGHGYTF. The full variable domain, completed using reference TRBV15 and TRBJ1-2, is DAMVIQNPRYQVTQFGKPVTLSCSQTLNHNVMYWYQQKSSQAPKLLFHYYDKDFNNEADTPDNFQSRRPNTSFCFLDIRSPGLGDTAMYLCATSRDLYGTGHGYTFGSGTRLTVV.

This clonotype was seen many times. J is TRBJ2-3 and V is TRBV25-1; the match to TRBD2 covers 12 bases. The CDR3 runs 18 residues. Germline lookup yields CDR1 MGHDK and CDR2 SYGVNS. The ends lost 4 bases at V and 2 bases at J; junction bases unmatched: 10. CDR3 in DNA: TGTGCCAGCAGTGGAGGGCTAGCGGGGGGGCGCCTCACAGATACGCAGTATTTT. This encodes CASSGGLAGGRLTDTQYF.

This clonotype was counted a few times. The chain recombines TRBV4-2 with TRBJ2-7; the match to TRBD1 covers 8 bases. The trim removed 5 bases at V and 7 bases at J, leaving 4 bases unmatched. The V gene's germline CDR1 is LGHNA and CDR2 YNFKEQ. The CDR3 contains 12 residues. The CDR3 is CASSGQGEEQYF. The CDR3 DNA is TGTGCCAGCAGCGGACAGGGCGAAGAGCAGTACTTC.

This clonotype was seen at least ten times. The gene calls are TRBV6-2 or TRBV6-3 and TRBJ2-1; 12 bases are shared with TRBD1. This CDR3 comprises 14 residues. The germline V gene has CDR1 MNHEY and CDR2 SVGEGT. V lost 8 bases and J lost 8; bases outside the gene matches: 7. CDR3 nucleotides: TGTGCCAGCCGGGACAGGGGGCGTATAGATGAGCAGTTCTTC. The encoded protein is CASRDRGRIDEQFF.

This chain uses TRBV11-1 with TRBJ1-1, with unresolved D. The CDR3 is 12 amino acids. Trimming pared 5 bases from V and 0 bases from J, leaving 4 bases between. Germline V gives CDR1 SGHAT, CDR2 FQDESV (reference sequence). CDR3 in DNA: TGTGCCAGCAGCATAATGAACACTGAAGCTTTCTTT. Its protein is CASSIMNTEAFF.

This clonotype was counted at least ten times. The chain carries TRBV6-5 and TRBJ2-5, with 8 bases aligning to TRBD2. The germline V gene has CDR1 MNHEY and CDR2 SVGAGI. V was clipped by 4 bases and J by 4 bases; unmatched bases: 11. CDR3 length: 16 residues. DNA for the CDR3: TGTGCCAGCAGTTCCACGTCCGGGGGGGCCTTAGAGACCCAGTACTTC. Amino acids: CASSSTSGGALETQYF.

This clonotype was seen at least ten times. This rearrangement joins TRBV24-1 to TRBJ2-3; a possible D gene is TRBD2 (6 bases). Germline CDR1 reads KGHDR; CDR2 reads SFDVKD. V was cut by 6 bases and J by 2 bases, with 17 bases left in between. The CDR3 loop spans 16 amino acids. CDR3 sequence: CATSTSRDSYTDTQYF. CDR3 sequence (DNA): TGTGCCACCAGTACCTCGCGGGACTCATACACAGATACGCAGTATTTT.